Listed below are T cell receptor beta chains from one sample, sequenced in a study of shared clonotypes between healthy human individuals. The method was immunoSEQ multiplex PCR; TCRdb's version includes in-frame clones alone and lacks a portion of them. The sample has around 720,000 clones, roughly 73% seen once. What was sequenced was memory CD4+ T cells sorted from blood. The origin of the receptors is a woman in her 30s in good health. CDR3s include the opening cysteine and the closing phenylalanine or tryptophan. A D gene is named only where the DNA matches it firmly. For some rows the clone size is stated as once, few or many, or as a class when expanded; others skip it.

J	size	D	V	CDR3	DNA
TRBJ2-7	NA	NA	TRBV11-2	CASSGDAYEQYF	TGTGCCAGCAGCGGGGATGCCTACGAGCAGTACTTC
TRBJ2-5	NA	NA	TRBV9	CASSVVPGAETQYF	TGTGCCAGCAGCGTAGTTCCGGGGGCGGAGACCCAGTACTTC
TRBJ1-2	NA	NA	TRBV28	CASRRRVYTF	TGTGCCAGCCGGAGACGAGTCTACACCTTC
TRBJ2-3	NA	TRBD2	TRBV19	CATKREGADTQYF	TGTGCCACCAAGCGGGAGGGCGCGGATACGCAGTATTTT
TRBJ2-4	once	NA	TRBV28	CASSGPRQRSAKNIQYF	TGTGCCAGCAGCGGGCCAAGGCAGCGCTCTGCCAAAAACATTCAGTACTTC
TRBJ2-5	NA	NA	TRBV30	CAWSVRGNQETQYF	TGTGCCTGGAGTGTACGAGGGAACCAAGAGACCCAGTACTTC
TRBJ1-4	once	NA	TRBV5-4	CASSPGGGNEKLFF	TGTGCCAGCAGCCCGGGAGGGGGTAATGAAAAACTGTTTTTT
TRBJ1-2	NA	NA	TRBV5-5	CASSLTNYGYTF	TGTGCCAGCAGCTTGACTAACTATGGCTACACCTTC
TRBJ2-7	once	NA	TRBV2	CASMQGHYEQYF	TGTGCCAGCATGCAGGGTCACTACGAGCAGTACTTC
TRBJ2-7	NA	TRBD2	TRBV18	CASSNTGTSVDEQYF	TGTGCCAGCTCAAACACCGGGACTAGCGTTGACGAGCAGTACTTC
TRBJ2-5	NA	TRBD1	TRBV29-1	CSVVLFGQGRVETQYF	TGCAGCGTTGTACTATTCGGACAGGGGCGGGTGGAGACCCAGTACTTC
TRBJ1-5	NA	TRBD1	TRBV2	CASSVTGGESNQPQHF	TGTGCCAGCAGTGTCACAGGGGGCGAGAGCAATCAGCCCCAGCATTTT
TRBJ1-1	NA	NA	TRBV5-4	CASSLGGPGRMNTEAFF	TGTGCCAGCAGCTTGGGAGGCCCGGGACGGATGAACACTGAAGCTTTCTTT
TRBJ2-2	NA	NA	TRBV7-9	CASRPGGGMAGELFF	TGTGCCAGCAGACCCGGAGGGGGGATGGCCGGGGAGCTGTTTTTT
TRBJ1-3	NA	NA	TRBV30	CAWSVPNTIYF	TGTGCCTGGAGTGTCCCAAACACCATATATTTT
TRBJ2-6	NA	NA	TRBV19	CASSTFMGGRGSGANVLTF	TGTGCCAGTAGTACCTTTATGGGGGGTAGAGGTTCTGGGGCCAACGTCCTGACTTTC
TRBJ2-2	NA	NA	TRBV6-1	CASSEGSRVEELFF	TGTGCCAGCAGTGAAGGGTCCCGAGTCGAGGAGCTGTTTTTT
TRBJ2-1	NA	TRBD1	TRBV10-3	CAISELPAVTGGYNEQFF	TGTGCCATCAGTGAACTCCCAGCCGTTACAGGGGGCTACAATGAGCAGTTCTTC
TRBJ2-7	few	NA	TRBV5-5	CASSLGYGGGTYEQYF	TGTGCCAGCAGCTTGGGGTACGGTGGAGGGACCTACGAGCAGTACTTC
TRBJ2-3	NA	TRBD1	TRBV28	CASSLWGAGDRGFTDTQYF	TGTGCCAGCAGTCTATGGGGGGCCGGAGACAGGGGTTTCACAGATACGCAGTATTTT
TRBJ1-3	many	NA	TRBV28	CASSTMPGNTIYF	TGTGCCAGCAGTACAATGCCCGGAAACACCATATATTTT
TRBJ2-7	NA	TRBD2	TRBV6-6	CASSDPRTSYEQYF	TGTGCCAGCAGTGACCCCCGGACTAGCTACGAGCAGTACTTC
TRBJ2-3	NA	NA	TRBV11-3	CASSTGQRTSTDTQYF	TGTGCCAGCAGCACAGGACAGAGAACTAGCACAGATACGCAGTATTTT
TRBJ2-7	NA	TRBD2	TRBV28	CASRIGGRSYEQYF	TGTGCCAGCCGGATTGGCGGGAGATCCTACGAGCAGTACTTC
TRBJ1-4	once	NA	TRBV4-2	CASSQVHAAEGGKLFF	TGTGCCAGCAGCCAAGTCCATGCTGCGGAGGGTGGAAAACTGTTTTTT
TRBJ2-7	NA	TRBD2	TRBV7-2	CASSAVGSGSYEQYF	TGTGCCAGCAGCGCCGTTGGTAGCGGGAGCTACGAGCAGTACTTC
TRBJ2-3	NA	NA	TRBV12-5	CASGLAGAGGTQYF	TGTGCTAGTGGTTTGGCAGGGGCTGGTGGTACGCAGTATTTT
TRBJ1-2	few	TRBD1	TRBV4-1	CASSQAGQGEGYTF	TGCGCCAGCAGCCAAGCGGGACAGGGGGAAGGCTACACCTTC
TRBJ2-7	few	NA	TRBV5-4	CASSPDWSSYEQYF	TGTGCCAGCAGCCCAGACTGGAGCTCCTACGAGCAGTACTTC
TRBJ2-1	NA	NA	TRBV2	CASTSTRSYNEQFF	TGTGCCAGCACCTCGACTCGCTCCTACAATGAGCAGTTCTTC
TRBJ1-2	NA	TRBD1	TRBV6-1	CASSEEGTASGGTF	TGTGCCAGCAGTGAAGAAGGGACAGCCTCCGGGGGCACCTTC
TRBJ1-1	NA	NA	TRBV13	CASTLGALTTEAFF	TGTGCCAGCACGCTGGGGGCCCTTACCACTGAAGCTTTCTTT
TRBJ1-2	NA	NA	TRBV28	CASTATINYGYTF	TGTGCCAGCACAGCCACTATTAACTATGGCTACACCTTC
TRBJ2-1	NA	NA	TRBV2	CASSTGRYNEQFF	TGTGCCAGCAGTACCGGGAGATACAATGAGCAGTTCTTC
TRBJ2-7	NA	NA	TRBV7-2	CASSRTRNSYEQYF	TGTGCCAGCAGCCGCACAAGGAACTCCTACGAGCAGTACTTC
TRBJ2-1	NA	TRBD1	TRBV9	CASSVGTGGSYEQFF	TGTGCCAGCAGCGTAGGGACAGGGGGGTCCTATGAGCAGTTCTTC
TRBJ2-1	NA	NA	TRBV7-9	CASSFADSKLNEQFF	TGTGCCAGCAGCTTTGCGGACTCCAAACTCAATGAGCAGTTCTTC
TRBJ2-5	NA	NA	TRBV7-3	CASSSDSIVKTQYF	TGTGCCAGCAGCTCGGACAGTATCGTGAAGACCCAGTACTTC